This is a list of T cell receptor beta chains from one sample in a study of shared clonotypes between healthy human individuals. Sequencing used immunoSEQ multiplex PCR; TCRdb keeps in-frame clones, though not all of them. The repertoire holds over 850,000 clones, 70% to 80% seen once, with under 0.65% in the top ten. The sequencing input was memory CD4+ T cells from PBMCs. The receptors come from a man aged 18 to 30 in good health. Some clones in this sample may be carry-over from other donors' samples. Each CDR3 is given with its conserved first and last residue. Each record gives: V gene, D gene, J gene, clone size, CDR3 DNA, CDR3 protein. D genes are given only for firm matches. Clone size is not always given. Where it is, it says once, few, many or a class for expanded clones.

v_gene: TRBV4-2; d_gene: .; j_gene: TRBJ2-5; abundance: .; CDR3nt: TGTGCCAGCAGCCAAGCTCCGGGGGGCGGCCAAGAGACCCAGTACTTC; CDR3aa: CASSQAPGGGQETQYF
v_gene: TRBV11-3; d_gene: .; j_gene: TRBJ2-1; abundance: .; CDR3nt: TGTGCCAGCAGCCCCGGGATTGCGGGACGAAATGAGCAGTTCTTC; CDR3aa: CASSPGIAGRNEQFF
v_gene: TRBV4-1; d_gene: TRBD1; j_gene: TRBJ1-1; abundance: .; CDR3nt: TGCGCCAGCAGCCCAGGGGACAGGGTTGCTGAAGCTTTCTTT; CDR3aa: CASSPGDRVAEAFF
v_gene: TRBV5-1; d_gene: .; j_gene: TRBJ2-4; abundance: .; CDR3nt: TGCGCCAGCAGCTCCGGACCCTACGGGTCTAACATTCAGTACTTC; CDR3aa: CASSSGPYGSNIQYF
v_gene: TRBV28; d_gene: TRBD1; j_gene: TRBJ1-2; abundance: few; CDR3nt: TGTGCCAGCAGTTCCCCCGGGACAGGGACCTCAAAAGGCTACACCTTC; CDR3aa: CASSSPGTGTSKGYTF
v_gene: TRBV5-4; d_gene: TRBD2; j_gene: TRBJ2-1; abundance: .; CDR3nt: TGTGCCAGCAGTTCCGCGGGACTAGCGGGAGAGGTGCAGTTCTTC; CDR3aa: CASSSAGLAGEVQFF
v_gene: TRBV11-3; d_gene: .; j_gene: TRBJ2-7; abundance: .; CDR3nt: TGTGCCAGCAGCCTCGGTCCAGGTCCTGCCTACGAGCAGTACTTC; CDR3aa: CASSLGPGPAYEQYF
v_gene: TRBV7-2; d_gene: .; j_gene: TRBJ2-7; abundance: .; CDR3nt: TGTGCCAGCAGCTTATTTGGGCATACCTACGAGCAGTACTTC; CDR3aa: CASSLFGHTYEQYF
v_gene: TRBV29-1; d_gene: .; j_gene: TRBJ2-1; abundance: .; CDR3nt: TGCAGCGTTCGAGGTCTCTCAACCGATGAGCAGTTCTTC; CDR3aa: CSVRGLSTDEQFF
v_gene: TRBV5-1; d_gene: .; j_gene: TRBJ2-7; abundance: .; CDR3nt: TGCGCCAGCAAGTGGGCCGAGCAGTACTTC; CDR3aa: CASKWAEQYF
v_gene: TRBV23-1; d_gene: .; j_gene: TRBJ1-2; abundance: few; CDR3nt: TGCGCCAGCAGTCAACGCTCTTTTAGGGGGGGCTATGGCTACACCTTC; CDR3aa: CASSQRSFRGGYGYTF
v_gene: TRBV6-6; d_gene: TRBD2; j_gene: TRBJ2-4; abundance: few; CDR3nt: TGTGCCAGCAGGTTAGCGGGAGGAGGGAACATTCAGTACTTC; CDR3aa: CASRLAGGGNIQYF
v_gene: TRBV28; d_gene: TRBD2; j_gene: TRBJ2-3; abundance: many; CDR3nt: TGTGCCAGCAGTCTGACTAGCGGGGAGAGCACAGATACGCAGTATTTT; CDR3aa: CASSLTSGESTDTQYF
v_gene: TRBV18; d_gene: .; j_gene: TRBJ2-5; abundance: .; CDR3nt: TGTGCCAGCTCACCAATCCAGAAAGAGACCCAGTACTTC; CDR3aa: CASSPIQKETQYF
v_gene: TRBV27; d_gene: .; j_gene: TRBJ1-1; abundance: many; CDR3nt: TGTGCCAGCAGAAGAGGTAGGTCTGAGTATGGGCCAGAAGCTTTCTTT; CDR3aa: CASRRGRSEYGPEAFF
v_gene: TRBV25-1; d_gene: .; j_gene: TRBJ1-5; abundance: .; CDR3nt: TGTGCCAGCAGTGAATCGGGAATTGGCAATCAGCCCCAGCATTTT; CDR3aa: CASSESGIGNQPQHF
v_gene: TRBV7-2; d_gene: .; j_gene: TRBJ1-3; abundance: .; CDR3nt: TGTGCCAGCAGCTTAGTGGGAGGGTCCCGTTACTCTGGAAACACCATATATTTT; CDR3aa: CASSLVGGSRYSGNTIYF
v_gene: TRBV7-2; d_gene: TRBD2; j_gene: TRBJ2-3; abundance: .; CDR3nt: TGTGCCAGCAGCCCGTTACTAAGCGGGGGTGTGGGTACGCAGTATTTT; CDR3aa: CASSPLLSGGVGTQYF
v_gene: TRBV2; d_gene: TRBD2; j_gene: TRBJ2-2; abundance: once; CDR3nt: TGTGCCAGCAGCCCCCAGACTAGCGCGAGCGGCGGGGAGCTGTTTTTT; CDR3aa: CASSPQTSASGGELFF
v_gene: TRBV5-4; d_gene: .; j_gene: TRBJ1-2; abundance: .; CDR3nt: TGTGCCAGCAGCTTGGTGGGGGACTATGGCTACACCTTC; CDR3aa: CASSLVGDYGYTF
v_gene: TRBV27; d_gene: TRBD1; j_gene: TRBJ2-7; abundance: .; CDR3nt: TGTGCCAGCAGCCGACAGGGTGCATCCTACGAGCAGTACTTC; CDR3aa: CASSRQGASYEQYF
v_gene: TRBV2; d_gene: TRBD2; j_gene: TRBJ2-1; abundance: .; CDR3nt: TGTGCCAGCAGTCGAACCGGGACTAGCTCCTACAATGAGCAGTTCTTC; CDR3aa: CASSRTGTSSYNEQFF
v_gene: TRBV10-3; d_gene: .; j_gene: TRBJ2-5; abundance: .; CDR3nt: TGTGCCATCAGTGGCAGGGGCCAAGAGACCCAGTACTTC; CDR3aa: CAISGRGQETQYF
v_gene: TRBV4-1; d_gene: TRBD1; j_gene: TRBJ2-7; abundance: .; CDR3nt: TGCGCCAGCAGCCAAGATCTCGGGACAGATCCCGGACCGTCCTACGAGCAGTACTTC; CDR3aa: CASSQDLGTDPGPSYEQYF
v_gene: TRBV4-1; d_gene: .; j_gene: TRBJ2-5; abundance: .; CDR3nt: TGCGCCAGCAGCCGAGTCGCGGGTGGGGAGACCCAGTACTTC; CDR3aa: CASSRVAGGETQYF
v_gene: TRBV19; d_gene: .; j_gene: TRBJ1-5; abundance: .; CDR3nt: TGTGCCAGTAGGGACAGCGGCAATCAGCCCCAGCATTTT; CDR3aa: CASRDSGNQPQHF
v_gene: TRBV28; d_gene: TRBD2; j_gene: TRBJ2-7; abundance: .; CDR3nt: TGTGCCAGCCGACTAGCGGGAGGGGTCGTCTACGAGCAGTACTTC; CDR3aa: CASRLAGGVVYEQYF
v_gene: TRBV28; d_gene: .; j_gene: TRBJ2-7; abundance: .; CDR3nt: TGTGCCAGCAGGAAACTTGAGATAACCTACGAGCAGTACTTC; CDR3aa: CASRKLEITYEQYF
v_gene: TRBV4-1; d_gene: .; j_gene: TRBJ2-7; abundance: .; CDR3nt: TGCGCCAGCAGCCCTCAAACGGCAAGGGGCGAGCAGTACTTC; CDR3aa: CASSPQTARGEQYF
v_gene: TRBV5-6; d_gene: TRBD1; j_gene: TRBJ2-1; abundance: .; CDR3nt: TGTGCCAGCAGCCCGACAGGGGGTCACTACAATGAGCAGTTCTTC; CDR3aa: CASSPTGGHYNEQFF
v_gene: TRBV6-5; d_gene: TRBD1; j_gene: TRBJ2-1; abundance: .; CDR3nt: TGTGCCAGCAGTGACAGGGGGAAATTCAATGAGCAGTTCTTC; CDR3aa: CASSDRGKFNEQFF